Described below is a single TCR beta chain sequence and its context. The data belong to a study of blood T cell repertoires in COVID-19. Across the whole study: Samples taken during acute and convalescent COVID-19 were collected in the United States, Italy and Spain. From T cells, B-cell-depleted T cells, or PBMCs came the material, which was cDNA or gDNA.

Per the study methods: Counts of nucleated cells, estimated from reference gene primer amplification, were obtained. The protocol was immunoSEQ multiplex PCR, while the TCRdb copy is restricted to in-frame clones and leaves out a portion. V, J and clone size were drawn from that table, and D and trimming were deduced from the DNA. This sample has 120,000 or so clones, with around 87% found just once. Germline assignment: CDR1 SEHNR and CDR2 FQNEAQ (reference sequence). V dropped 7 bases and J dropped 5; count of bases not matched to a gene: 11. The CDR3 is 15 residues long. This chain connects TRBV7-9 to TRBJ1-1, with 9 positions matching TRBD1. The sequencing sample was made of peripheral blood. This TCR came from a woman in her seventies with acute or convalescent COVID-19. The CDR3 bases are TGTGCCAGCAATAGTCTGACAGGGGGGAAGACTGAAGCTTTCTTT. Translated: CASNSLTGGKTEAFF.